The clone carrying this T cell receptor (beta chain) was detected a few times. The V end was cut by 8 bases, the J end by 0 bases, with 9 bases between. The CDR3 covers 13 residues. Germline CDR1 reads MNHEY; CDR2 reads SMNVEV (reference sequence). This sample was taken from a study of T cells of healthy individuals. MiXCR was run by TCRdb on the 5' RACE reads, yielding one entry per CDR3 protein. The sample yields tens of thousands of distinct CDR3 sequences, under 15% seen once. The chain uses TRBV27 and TRBJ2-3; D might be TRBD2 (6 bases). This sequence originates from a human donor in good health. CDR3 DNA: TGTGCCAGCGGGACTCCTAGCACAGATACGCAGTATTTT. Translation: CASGTPSTDTQYF.